This section outlines one T cell receptor beta chain sequence together with its context. Its cognate antigen is unknown. One junction end does not reproduce the germline sequence, and a read error may be involved. This record belongs to a study of cytomegalovirus exposure and HLA in healthy donors. Study overall: The Caucasian-associated ancestry cluster held roughly 80% of under 450 genotyped donors. Broader study findings: From TCR beta sequences, most subjects' HLA-A and HLA-B alleles were reportedly predicted accurately. According to a later analysis, donors in an Asian-associated ancestry cluster reportedly had fewer N-insertions than the roughly 630-donor mean. With high specificity and sensitivity, the classifier reportedly diagnosed cytomegalovirus status.

The PCR contained 60 Vbeta and 13 Jbeta primers. The method was immunoSEQ multiplex PCR; TCRdb's version includes in-frame clones alone and lacks a portion of them. In the table there are fewer than 200,000 clones, roughly three quarters of which are singletons. The CDR3 loop spans 15 amino acids. The germline CDR1 and CDR2 sequences are SEHNR and FQNEAQ (reference sequence). Sequenced input: PBMCs. The chain joins TRBV7-9 to TRBJ2-1; TRBD2 might be the D (6 bases). The sequence came from a man younger than 35 in good health and CMV-seropositive. The CDR3 DNA is TGTTCCAGCAGTCCCGGGGGTACCGTCTACAATGAGCAGTTCTTC. This sequence encodes CSSSPGGTVYNEQFF.